This T cell receptor beta chain was obtained from a study of control samples from healthy donors and cancer patients. Sequencing was performed with immunoSEQ multiplex PCR; in TCRdb, only in-frame clones are kept and a portion is missing. The sample carries approximately 86,000 clones, about 89% recorded once. Worth noting for this clone: The DNA is left out, because the CDR3 cannot be placed on it with certainty; the CDR3 is given as TCRdb lists it.

Germline CDR1 is SGDLS and CDR2 is YYNGEE. 21 amino acids form the CDR3, both terminal residues included. The sample taken for sequencing was blood. This TCR came from a man under 40 in good health. The chain links TRBV9 to TRBJ2-1; the table's D call of TRBD2 was not tested on the DNA. This CDR3 reads CASSVSVPGLAGGRPYNEQFF.